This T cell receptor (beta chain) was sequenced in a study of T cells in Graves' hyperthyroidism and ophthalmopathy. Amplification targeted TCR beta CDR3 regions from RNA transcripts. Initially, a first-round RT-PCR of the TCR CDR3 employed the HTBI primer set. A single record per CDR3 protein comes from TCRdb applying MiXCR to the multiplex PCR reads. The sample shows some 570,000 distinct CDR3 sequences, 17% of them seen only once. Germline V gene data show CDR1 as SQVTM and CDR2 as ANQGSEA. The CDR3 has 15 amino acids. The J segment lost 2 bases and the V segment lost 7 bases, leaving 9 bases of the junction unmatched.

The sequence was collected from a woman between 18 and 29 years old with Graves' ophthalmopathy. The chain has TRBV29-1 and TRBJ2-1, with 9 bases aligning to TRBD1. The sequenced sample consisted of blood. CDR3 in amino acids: CSGENRGRTYNEQFF. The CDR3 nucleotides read TGCAGCGGGGAAAACAGGGGGCGAACCTACAATGAGCAGTTCTTC.